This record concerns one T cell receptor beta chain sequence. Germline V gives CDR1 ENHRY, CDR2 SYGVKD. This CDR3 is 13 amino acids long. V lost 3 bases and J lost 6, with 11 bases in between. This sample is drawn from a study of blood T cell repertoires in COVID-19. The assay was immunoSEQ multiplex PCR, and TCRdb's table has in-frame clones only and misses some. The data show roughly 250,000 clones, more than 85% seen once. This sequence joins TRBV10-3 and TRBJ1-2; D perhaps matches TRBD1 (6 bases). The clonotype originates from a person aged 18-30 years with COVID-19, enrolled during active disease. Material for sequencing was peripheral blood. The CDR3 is CAISEQGSDGYTF. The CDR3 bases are TGTGCCATCAGTGAACAGGGTTCGGATGGCTACACCTTC.